This TCR beta chain was observed in a study of blood T cell repertoires in COVID-19 (dated by TCRdb to the early 2020s). General notes on the study: Samples covering the acute and convalescent phases of COVID-19 were provided by collaborators in the United States, Italy and Spain. The prospective study material was composed of cDNA or gDNA derived from T cells, B-cell-depleted T cells, or PBMCs. Deeply sampled blood TCRbeta repertoires from subjects exposed to, actively infected with, or recovered from COVID-19 were included in the dataset. The repertoires were made available in a free public database intended to serve as a resource for research on the immune response to SARS-CoV-2. The samples were drawn from two sources: the first 160 participants of the ongoing ImmuneRACE study, and 1,200 or so subjects contributed by 6 global collaborators. Sample metadata almost always included a de-identified subject ID, COVID-19 status, age in years and sex. HLA class I and class II types, where available, came from metadata supplied by the sample provider rather than from assay-based typing. Overall study outcomes, separate from this receptor: How much clinical and demographic metadata was included differed by source and by participant, and the metadata was provided uncurated.

Concerning this clone itself: No antigen is known for it. Base qualities are not at hand, and no much larger clone is one base apart.

In the prospective study, participants were about 18 to 100 years old, resided in 25 or so geographic areas of the United States, and were enrolled through a virtual design. In the prospective study, cohorts were assigned on the basis of participant-reported clinical history obtained from a screening survey and a study questionnaire. ImmuneRACE Cohort 3 recovered participants were defined by two consecutive negative NP/OP PCR tests, healthcare professional clearance, or symptom resolution. In the prospective study, whole blood, serum and a nasopharyngeal or oropharyngeal swab were collected from each participant by mobile phlebotomists. Prospective study participants could optionally give additional blood draws and questionnaires over an approximately two-month period. Blood samples from the prospective study were shipped frozen or at room temperature prior to DNA extraction. TCRbeta CDR3 regions were amplified from genomic DNA using the immunoSEQ Assay, a bias-controlled multiplex PCR. For the original study's pipeline: The number of nucleated cells in each sample was estimated from the amplification of reference gene primers within the assay. Sequence reads were collapsed and filtered to measure the absolute abundance of every unique TCRbeta CDR3 rearrangement. For each sample, productive Simpson clonality was calculated as the square root of Simpson's diversity index over productive rearrangements. Sourced from immuneACCESS, this table was stored by TCRdb with only in-frame sequences that have V and J called. A share of the clones is absent; for the studies checked, an unresolved V gene accounts for under half, and the remainder has no known explanation. V, J and clone size derive from that table, while D and trimming were established from the DNA sequence. This sample gives about 320,000 clones in total; approximately 88% of them show up just once. The ten largest clones represent about 5% of the sample.

Per the germline V gene (reference sequence), GTSNPN is the CDR1 and SVGIG is the CDR2. CDR3 length: 11 amino acids, cysteine to phenylalanine. Here the CDR3 DNA is all that survives: 33 bases in frame from base 1. Trimming removed 0 bases from V and 7 bases from J, leaving 4 bases between the germline ends. The rearrangement combines TRBV30 with TRBJ2-1, with the D segment identity uncertain. The clonotype originates from a man in his sixties who had recovered from COVID-19. The sample was PBMCs or T cells enriched from blood (not recorded which). The DNA sequence follows: TGTGCCTGGAGTGTAACAAATGAGCAGTTCTTC. The encoded protein is CAWSVTNEQFF.